Listed below are T cell receptor beta chains from one sample, sequenced in a study of cytomegalovirus exposure and HLA in healthy donors. The protocol was immunoSEQ multiplex PCR, while the TCRdb copy is restricted to in-frame clones and leaves out a portion. The sample spans 130,000 to 150,000 clones; the ten largest clones claim approximately 0.88%. The sample taken for sequencing was PBMCs. Source of these receptors: a male donor in good health and CMV-seronegative. CDR3s include the opening cysteine and the closing phenylalanine or tryptophan. D genes are given only for firm matches.

TRBJ2-5	TRBV18	TRBD1	TGTGCCAGCTCACTTGGGACAGGGGGGACCCAGTACTTC	CASSLGTGGTQYF
TRBJ1-2	TRBV6-1	.	TGTGCCAGCAGTGACGTCGCCCCCCGACGGGGGTTATATGGCTACACCTTC	CASSDVAPRRGLYGYTF
TRBJ2-3	TRBV7-9	TRBD2	TGTGCCAGCAGCTTAGCTGCGGCGGGGGGCCTCACGGATACGCAGTATTTT	CASSLAAAGGLTDTQYF
TRBJ1-1	TRBV7-3	TRBD1	TGTGCCAGCAGCCCGCGACAGGGCCTGAACACTGAAGCTTTCTTT	CASSPRQGLNTEAFF
TRBJ2-5	TRBV7-9	TRBD1	TGTGCCAGCAGCGACACAGGGGAAGAGACCCAGTACTTC	CASSDTGEETQYF
TRBJ2-7	TRBV7-6	TRBD2	TGTGCCAGCGGGGGAGGGCGGGCCTACGAGCAGTACTTC	CASGGGRAYEQYF
TRBJ1-4	TRBV28	TRBD1	TGTGCCAGCAGTTTCCCAGGGGGCGCAAATACAATGTTTTTT	CASSFPGGANTMFF
TRBJ1-1	TRBV7-2	.	TGTGCCAGCAGCTTAGGAGTGGGGGGGAGGGGCTGGGGCACTGAAGCTTTCTTT	CASSLGVGGRGWGTEAFF
TRBJ2-7	TRBV30	.	TGTGCCTGGAGTACGGGAACCTACGAGCAGTACTTC	CAWSTGTYEQYF
TRBJ1-5	TRBV14	.	TGTGCCAGCAGCCACAGGGGAAGCAATCAGCCCCAGCATTTT	CASSHRGSNQPQHF
TRBJ2-5	TRBV5-1	TRBD2	TGCGCCAGCAGTCCCGGGGGGATGTGGGAGACCCAGTACTTC	CASSPGGMWETQYF
TRBJ2-1	TRBV28	TRBD2	TGTGCCAGCAGTATAATAGCGGGGGGCCTCTACAATGAGCAGTTCTTC	CASSIIAGGLYNEQFF
TRBJ1-5	TRBV5-1	.	TGCGCCAGCAGCACCGAAGGAGGCAATCAGCCCCAGCATTTT	CASSTEGGNQPQHF
TRBJ2-2	TRBV9	.	TGTGCCAGCAGCGTAGAAACATTGAACACCGGGGAGCTGTTTTTT	CASSVETLNTGELFF
TRBJ2-7	TRBV27	.	TGTGCCAGCAGTTTTGAAGTGAGCTCCTACGAGCAGTACTTC	CASSFEVSSYEQYF
TRBJ1-6	TRBV18	.	TGTGCCAGCTCACGAGGGTCGTCGAGCCTCTGGGATAATTCACCCCTCCACTTT	CASSRGSSSLWDNSPLHF
TRBJ2-5	TRBV9	TRBD2	TGTGCCAGCAGCGTAGGAAGCGGGAGGGTACGAGAGACCCAGTACTTC	CASSVGSGRVRETQYF
TRBJ1-2	TRBV30	.	TGTGCCTGGAGTGGAGGCCTCAACTATGGCTACACCTTC	CAWSGGLNYGYTF
TRBJ1-4	TRBV6-5	TRBD1	TGTGCCAGCAGTACCGGGACAGCATCTGGAAAACTGTTTTTT	CASSTGTASGKLFF
TRBJ2-1	TRBV6-5	.	TGTGCCAGCAGTTCGGGACGGGGGTCCAATGAGCAGTTCTTC	CASSSGRGSNEQFF
TRBJ2-3	TRBV9	TRBD2	TGTGCCAGCAGCGTAGGTCCGGCGGGGGGCGCATCCCCCACAGATACGCAGTATTTT	CASSVGPAGGASPTDTQYF
TRBJ1-5	TRBV29-1	TRBD1	TGCAGCGTCGAGACAGGGGGCGGTCAGCCCCAGCATTTT	CSVETGGGQPQHF
TRBJ2-5	TRBV5-1	TRBD2	TGCGCCAGCAATGCGGGAGCAACCGAGACCCAGTACTTC	CASNAGATETQYF
TRBJ1-4	TRBV5-1	.	TGCGCCAGCAGTTATGACACCGCAACTAATGAAAAACTGTTTTTT	CASSYDTATNEKLFF
TRBJ2-1	TRBV7-9	.	TGTGCCAGCAGCTTAGTCTTCGGCGGACTCTCTGACTCCTACAATGAGCAGTTCTTC	CASSLVFGGLSDSYNEQFF
TRBJ2-5	TRBV4-2	TRBD2	TGTGCCAGCAGCCAAGCGCCCAGCGGGGGGATCTACCAAGAGACCCAGTACTTC	CASSQAPSGGIYQETQYF
TRBJ2-5	TRBV19	TRBD2	TGTGCCAGTAGTCGGACTAGCGGGAGGGAGACCCAGTACTTC	CASSRTSGRETQYF
TRBJ2-5	TRBV5-1	TRBD2	TGCGCCAGCAGCAGGGGACTAGCCCCTGAGACCCAGTACTTC	CASSRGLAPETQYF
TRBJ1-1	TRBV10-3	TRBD1	TGTGCCATCAGTGAATCCACAGGGGATAATAATGAAGCTTTCTTT	CAISESTGDNNEAFF
TRBJ1-1	TRBV29-1	.	TGCAGCGTACAGGGTCGGACTGAAGCTTTCTTT	CSVQGRTEAFF
TRBJ1-2	TRBV14	TRBD1	TGTGCCAGCAGCCTTGGGACAGGGGTTAACTATGGCTACACCTTC	CASSLGTGVNYGYTF
TRBJ2-2	TRBV11-3	.	TGTGCCAGCAGCTTGACAGCGAACACCGGGGAGCTGTTTTTT	CASSLTANTGELFF
TRBJ2-4	TRBV5-3	.	TGTGCCAGAAGCACCGGGAACGGCCTTGGGAAAAACATTCAGTACTTC	CARSTGNGLGKNIQYF
TRBJ2-4	TRBV19	TRBD1	TGTGCCAGTAGTATCCAGACGGGACAGGGGTACATTCAGTACTTC	CASSIQTGQGYIQYF
TRBJ2-7	TRBV4-3	.	TGCGCCAGCAGCCAACGAGTAAATGCCTACGAGCAGTACTTC	CASSQRVNAYEQYF
TRBJ2-5	TRBV28	TRBD2	TGTGCCAGCAGTTTGATAATGGGACTAGCGCAAGAGACCCAGTACTTC	CASSLIMGLAQETQYF
TRBJ2-1	TRBV29-1	.	TGCAGCGTTGAAGATGTCCGGAATGAGCAGTTCTTC	CSVEDVRNEQFF
TRBJ2-5	TRBV11-2	.	TGTGCCAGCAGCTTAGCCCGGGAGACCCAGTACTTC	CASSLARETQYF
TRBJ1-1	TRBV11-2	TRBD1	TGTGCCAGCAGAACGACCCAGGGGGCAGGCACTGAAGCTTTCTTT	CASRTTQGAGTEAFF
TRBJ2-5	TRBV30	TRBD1	TGTGCCTGGGGTCGCCTTGCAGGGGGCAGGGAGACCCAGTACTTC	CAWGRLAGGRETQYF
TRBJ2-1	TRBV29-1	TRBD1	TGCAGCGTTGATAGGGGACAGTCCTACAATGAGCAGTTCTTC	CSVDRGQSYNEQFF